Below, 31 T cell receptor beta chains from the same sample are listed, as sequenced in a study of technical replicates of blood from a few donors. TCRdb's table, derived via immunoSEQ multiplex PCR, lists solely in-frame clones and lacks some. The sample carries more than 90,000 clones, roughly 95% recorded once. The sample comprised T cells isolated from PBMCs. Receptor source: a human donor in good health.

The CDR3 nucleotides are TGTGCCAGCAGATCCCACAGCCCCTATGGCTACACCTTC. This codes for CASRSHSPYGYTF. The chain joins TRBV28 to TRBJ1-2; D is ambiguous. V lost 6 bases and J 4 bases, leaving 12 bases between the germline ends. The CDR3 consists of 13 residues. The germline V gene has CDR1 MDHEN and CDR2 SYDVKM.

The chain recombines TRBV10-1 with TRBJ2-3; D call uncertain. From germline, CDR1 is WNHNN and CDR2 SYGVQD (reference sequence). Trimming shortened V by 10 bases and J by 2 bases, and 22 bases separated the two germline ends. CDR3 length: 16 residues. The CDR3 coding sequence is TGCGCCAACCACCAACCCTCTTACCCTATCACAGATACGCAGTATTTT. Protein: CANHQPSYPITDTQYF.

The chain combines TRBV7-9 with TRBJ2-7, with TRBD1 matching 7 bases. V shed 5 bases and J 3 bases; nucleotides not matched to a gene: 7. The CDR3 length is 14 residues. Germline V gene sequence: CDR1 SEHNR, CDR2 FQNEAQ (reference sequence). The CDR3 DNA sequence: TGTGCCAGCAGCAAACCGGGACAGCGCTACGAGCAGTACTTC. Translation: CASSKPGQRYEQYF. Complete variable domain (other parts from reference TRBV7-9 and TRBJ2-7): DTGVSQNPRHKITKRGQNVTFRCDPISEHNRLYWYRQTLGQGPEFLTYFQNEAQLEKSRLLSDRFSAERPKGSFSTLEIQRTEQGDSAMYLCASSKPGQRYEQYFGPGTRLTVT.

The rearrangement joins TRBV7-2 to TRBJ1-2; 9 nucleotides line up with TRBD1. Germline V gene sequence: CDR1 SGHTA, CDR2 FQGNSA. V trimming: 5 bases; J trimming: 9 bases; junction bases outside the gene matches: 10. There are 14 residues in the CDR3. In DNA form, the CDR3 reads TGTGCCAGCAGCCAAGACCGGGACAGGGCTCGCTACACCTTC. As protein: CASSQDRDRARYTF.

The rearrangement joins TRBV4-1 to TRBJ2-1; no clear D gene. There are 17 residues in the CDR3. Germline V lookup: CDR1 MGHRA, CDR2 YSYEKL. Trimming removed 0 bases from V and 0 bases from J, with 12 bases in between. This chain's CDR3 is CASSQDPITSSYNEQFF. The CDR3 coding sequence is TGCGCCAGCAGCCAAGATCCCATCACGAGCTCCTACAATGAGCAGTTCTTC.

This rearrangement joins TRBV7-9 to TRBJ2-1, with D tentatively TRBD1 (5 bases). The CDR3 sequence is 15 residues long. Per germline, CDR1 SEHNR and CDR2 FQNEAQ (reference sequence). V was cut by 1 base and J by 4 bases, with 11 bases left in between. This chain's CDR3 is CASSLGLQGYNEQFF. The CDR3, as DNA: TGTGCCAGCAGCTTAGGTCTCCAGGGTTACAATGAGCAGTTCTTC.

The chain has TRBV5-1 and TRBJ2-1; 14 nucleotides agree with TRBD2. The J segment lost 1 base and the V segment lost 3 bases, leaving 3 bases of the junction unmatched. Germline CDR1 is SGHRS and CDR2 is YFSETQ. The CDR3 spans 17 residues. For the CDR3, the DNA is TGCGCCAGCAGCTCCGGGACTAGCGGGAGATCCTACAATGAGCAGTTCTTC. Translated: CASSSGTSGRSYNEQFF.

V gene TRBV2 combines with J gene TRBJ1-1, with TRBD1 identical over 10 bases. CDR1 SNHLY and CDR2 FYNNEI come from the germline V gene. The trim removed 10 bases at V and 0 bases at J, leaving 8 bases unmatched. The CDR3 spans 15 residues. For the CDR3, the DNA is TGTGCCACTCAACGACAGGGGGCTCTGAACACTGAAGCTTTCTTT. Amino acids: CATQRQGALNTEAFF.

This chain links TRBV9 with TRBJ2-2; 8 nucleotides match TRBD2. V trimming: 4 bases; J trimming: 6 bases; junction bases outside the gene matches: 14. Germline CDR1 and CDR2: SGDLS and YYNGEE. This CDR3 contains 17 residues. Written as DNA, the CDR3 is TGTGCCAGCAGCCTCCCGGGAGGGACCACGCGAGCCGGGGAGCTGTTTTTT. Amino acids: CASSLPGGTTRAGELFF.

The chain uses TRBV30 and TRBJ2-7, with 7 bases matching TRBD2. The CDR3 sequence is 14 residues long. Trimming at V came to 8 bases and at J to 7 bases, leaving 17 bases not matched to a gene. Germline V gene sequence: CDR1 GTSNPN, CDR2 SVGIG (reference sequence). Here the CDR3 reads CARQREGRGSEQYF. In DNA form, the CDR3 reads TGTGCCCGACAGAGGGAGGGCCGGGGAAGTGAGCAGTACTTC.

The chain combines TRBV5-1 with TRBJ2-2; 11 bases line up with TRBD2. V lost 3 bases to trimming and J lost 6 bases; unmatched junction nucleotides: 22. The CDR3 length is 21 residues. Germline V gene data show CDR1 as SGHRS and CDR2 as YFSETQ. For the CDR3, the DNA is TGCGCCAGCAGCTCCCCTCGAGGACAGATAGCGGGAGGGCCTATAGCCGGGGAGCTGTTTTTT. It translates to CASSSPRGQIAGGPIAGELFF.

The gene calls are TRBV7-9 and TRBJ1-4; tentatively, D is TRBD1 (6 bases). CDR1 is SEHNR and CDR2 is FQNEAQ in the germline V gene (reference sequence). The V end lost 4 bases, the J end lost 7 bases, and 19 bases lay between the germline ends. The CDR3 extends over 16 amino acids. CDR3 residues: CASSSTPQGNGEKLFF. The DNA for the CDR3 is TGTGCCAGCAGCTCGACACCCCAGGGGAACGGTGAAAAACTGTTTTTT.

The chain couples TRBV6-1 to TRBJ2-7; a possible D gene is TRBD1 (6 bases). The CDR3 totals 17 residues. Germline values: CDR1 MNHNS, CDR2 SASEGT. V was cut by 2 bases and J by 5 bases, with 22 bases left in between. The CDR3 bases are TGTGCCAGCAGTGAAAGGCTGAAGAAATTTGGGGGCGACGAGCAGTACTTC. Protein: CASSERLKKFGGDEQYF.

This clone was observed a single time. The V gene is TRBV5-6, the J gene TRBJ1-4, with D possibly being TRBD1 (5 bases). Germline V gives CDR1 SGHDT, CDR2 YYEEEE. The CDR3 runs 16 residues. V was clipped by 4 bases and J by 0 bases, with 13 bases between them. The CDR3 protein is CASSARVLTTNEKLFF. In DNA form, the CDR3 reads TGTGCCAGCAGCGCCAGGGTCCTTACAACTAATGAAAAACTGTTTTTT. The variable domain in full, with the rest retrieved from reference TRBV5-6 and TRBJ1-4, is DAGVTQSPTHLIKTRGQQVTLRCSPKSGHDTVSWYQQALGQGPQFIFQYYEEEERQRGNFPDRFSGHQFPNYSSELNVNALLLGDSALYLCASSARVLTTNEKLFFGSGTQLSVL.

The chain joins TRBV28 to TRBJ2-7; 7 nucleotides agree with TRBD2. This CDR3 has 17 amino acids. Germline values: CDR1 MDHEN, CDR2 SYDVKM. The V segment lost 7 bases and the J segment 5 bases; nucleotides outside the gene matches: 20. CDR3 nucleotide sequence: TGTGCCAGCACCGATCTGGGGGGGAGAGGCACAACGCACGAGCAGTACTTC. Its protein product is CASTDLGGRGTTHEQYF.

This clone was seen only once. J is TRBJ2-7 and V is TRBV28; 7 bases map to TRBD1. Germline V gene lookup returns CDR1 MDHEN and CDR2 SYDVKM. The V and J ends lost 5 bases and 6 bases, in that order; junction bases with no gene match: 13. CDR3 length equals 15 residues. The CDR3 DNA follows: TGTGCCAGCAGTCTCACCCCGGGACAGAGTGCCGAGCAGTACTTC. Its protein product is CASSLTPGQSAEQYF.

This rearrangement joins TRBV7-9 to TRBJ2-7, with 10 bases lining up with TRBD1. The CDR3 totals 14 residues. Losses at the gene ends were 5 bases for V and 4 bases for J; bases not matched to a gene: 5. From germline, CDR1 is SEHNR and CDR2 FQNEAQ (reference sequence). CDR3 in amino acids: CASSKRDRGYEQYF. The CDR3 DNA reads TGTGCCAGCAGCAAACGGGACAGGGGATACGAGCAGTACTTC.

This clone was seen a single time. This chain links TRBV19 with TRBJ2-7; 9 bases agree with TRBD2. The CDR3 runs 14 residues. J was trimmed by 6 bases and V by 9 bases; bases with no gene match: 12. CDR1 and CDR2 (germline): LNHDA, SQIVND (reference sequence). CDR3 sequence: CASQNMREGREQYF. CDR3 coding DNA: TGTGCCAGCCAGAACATGCGGGAGGGCCGCGAGCAGTACTTC.

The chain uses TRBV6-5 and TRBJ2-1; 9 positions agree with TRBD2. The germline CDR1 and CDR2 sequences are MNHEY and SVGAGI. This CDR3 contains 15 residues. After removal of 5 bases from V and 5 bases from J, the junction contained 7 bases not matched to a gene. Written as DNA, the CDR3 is TGTGCCAGCAGTCCCCGACTAGCGGCAGACAATGAGCAGTTCTTC. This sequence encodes CASSPRLAADNEQFF.

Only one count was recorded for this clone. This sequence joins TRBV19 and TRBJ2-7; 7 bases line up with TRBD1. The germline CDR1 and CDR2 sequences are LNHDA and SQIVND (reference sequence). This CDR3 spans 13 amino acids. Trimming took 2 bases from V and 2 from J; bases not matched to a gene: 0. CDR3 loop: CASSIQGAYEQYF. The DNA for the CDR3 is TGTGCCAGTAGTATACAGGGGGCCTACGAGCAGTACTTC.

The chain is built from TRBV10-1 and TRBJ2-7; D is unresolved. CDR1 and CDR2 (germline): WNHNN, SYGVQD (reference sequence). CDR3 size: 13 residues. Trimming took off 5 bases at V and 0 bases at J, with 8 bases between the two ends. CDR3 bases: TGCGCCAGCAGTTCTCCGAGCTCCTACGAGCAGTACTTC. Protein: CASSSPSSYEQYF.

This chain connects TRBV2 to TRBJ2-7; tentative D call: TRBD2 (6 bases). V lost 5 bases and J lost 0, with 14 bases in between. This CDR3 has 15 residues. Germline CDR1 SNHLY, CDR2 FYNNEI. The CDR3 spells CASSRLAGSSYEQYF. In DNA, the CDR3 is TGTGCCAGCAGTAGACTGGCGGGGTCCTCCTACGAGCAGTACTTC.

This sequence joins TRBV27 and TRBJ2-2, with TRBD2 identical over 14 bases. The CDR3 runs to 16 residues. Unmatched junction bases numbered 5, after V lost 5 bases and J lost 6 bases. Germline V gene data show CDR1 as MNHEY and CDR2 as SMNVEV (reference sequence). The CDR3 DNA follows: TGTGCCAGCAGTCTAAGACTAGCGGGAGGGCCCGGGGAGCTGTTTTTT. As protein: CASSLRLAGGPGELFF.

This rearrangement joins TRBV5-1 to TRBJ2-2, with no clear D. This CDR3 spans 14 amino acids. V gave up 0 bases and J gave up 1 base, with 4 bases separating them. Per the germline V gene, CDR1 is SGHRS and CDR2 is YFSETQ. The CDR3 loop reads CASSLEQNTGELFF. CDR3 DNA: TGCGCCAGCAGCTTGGAACAGAACACCGGGGAGCTGTTTTTT.

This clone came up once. CDR3 in amino acids: CAISESRQGNNQPQHF. The CDR3 region has the DNA TGTGCCATCAGTGAGTCGAGACAGGGGAACAATCAGCCCCAGCATTTT. V gene TRBV10-3 combines with J gene TRBJ1-5; 8 bases align to TRBD1. The CDR3 is made up of 16 amino acids. V was clipped by 0 bases and J by 3 bases; unmatched bases: 4. Germline V gives CDR1 ENHRY, CDR2 SYGVKD.

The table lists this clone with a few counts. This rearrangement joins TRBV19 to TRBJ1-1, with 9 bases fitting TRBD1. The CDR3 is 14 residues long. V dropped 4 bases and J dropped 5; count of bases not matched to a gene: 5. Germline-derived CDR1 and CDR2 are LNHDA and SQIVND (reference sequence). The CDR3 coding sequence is TGTGCCAGTAGTACGGACAGGGGCGGTACTGAAGCTTTCTTT. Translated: CASSTDRGGTEAFF.

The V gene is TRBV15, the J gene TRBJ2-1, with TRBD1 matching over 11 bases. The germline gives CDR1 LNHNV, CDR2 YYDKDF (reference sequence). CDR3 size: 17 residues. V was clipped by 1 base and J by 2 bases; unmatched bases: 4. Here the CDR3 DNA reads TGTGCCACCAGCAGAGTCGGGGGACAGGGGGCCTACAATGAGCAGTTCTTC. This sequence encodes CATSRVGGQGAYNEQFF.

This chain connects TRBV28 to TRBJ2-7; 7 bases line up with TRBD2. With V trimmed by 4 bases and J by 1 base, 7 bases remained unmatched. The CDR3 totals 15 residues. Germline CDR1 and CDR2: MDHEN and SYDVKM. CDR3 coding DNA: TGTGCCAGCAGTTCAACCGGGACTACATCCTACGAGCAGTACTTC. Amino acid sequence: CASSSTGTTSYEQYF.

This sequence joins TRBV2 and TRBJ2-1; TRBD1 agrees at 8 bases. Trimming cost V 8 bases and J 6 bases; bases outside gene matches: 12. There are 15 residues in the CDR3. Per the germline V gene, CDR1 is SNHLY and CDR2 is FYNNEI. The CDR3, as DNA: TGTGCCAGCCGAAGGGACAGGTCCATTAGCAATGAGCAGTTCTTC. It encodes CASRRDRSISNEQFF.

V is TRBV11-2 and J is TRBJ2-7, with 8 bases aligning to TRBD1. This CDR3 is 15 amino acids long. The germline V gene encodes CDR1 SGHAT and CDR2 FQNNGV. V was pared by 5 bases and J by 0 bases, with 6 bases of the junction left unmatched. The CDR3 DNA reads TGTGCCAGCAGCCCGGGACAGGCGAGCTCCTACGAGCAGTACTTC. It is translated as CASSPGQASSYEQYF. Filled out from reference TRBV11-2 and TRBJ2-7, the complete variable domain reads EAGVAQSPRYKIIEKRQSVAFWCNPISGHATLYWYQQILGQGPKLLIQFQNNGVVDDSQLPKDRFSAERLKGVDSTLKIQPAKLEDSAVYLCASSPGQASSYEQYFGPGTRLTVT.

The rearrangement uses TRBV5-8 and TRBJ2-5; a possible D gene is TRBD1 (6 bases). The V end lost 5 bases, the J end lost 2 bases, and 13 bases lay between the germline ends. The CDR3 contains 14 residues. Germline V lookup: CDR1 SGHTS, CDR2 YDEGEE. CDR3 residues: CASRNRAQQETQYF. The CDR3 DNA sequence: TGTGCCAGCAGGAACAGGGCTCAACAAGAGACCCAGTACTTC. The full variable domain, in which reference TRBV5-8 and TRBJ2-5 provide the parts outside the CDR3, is EAGVTQSPTHLIKTRGQQATLRCSPISGHTSVYWYQQALGLGLQFLLWYDEGEERNRGNFPPRFSGRQFPNYSSELNVNALELEDSALYLCASRNRAQQETQYFGPGTRLLVL.